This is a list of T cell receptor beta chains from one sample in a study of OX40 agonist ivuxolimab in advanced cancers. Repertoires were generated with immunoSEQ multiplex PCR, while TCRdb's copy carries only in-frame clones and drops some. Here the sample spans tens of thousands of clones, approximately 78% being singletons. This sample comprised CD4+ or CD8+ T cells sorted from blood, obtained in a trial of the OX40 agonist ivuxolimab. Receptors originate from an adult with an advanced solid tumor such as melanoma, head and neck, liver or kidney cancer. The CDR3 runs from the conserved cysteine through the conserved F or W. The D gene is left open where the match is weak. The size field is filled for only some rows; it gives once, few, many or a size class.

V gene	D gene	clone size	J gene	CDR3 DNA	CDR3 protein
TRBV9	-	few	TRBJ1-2	TGTGCCAGCAGCGCTACCTACAGGGCTTCTAACTATGGCTACACCTTC	CASSATYRASNYGYTF
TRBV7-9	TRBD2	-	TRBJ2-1	TGTGCCAGCAGCCTATTCGGGGGGGCGCCTGGCGATGAGCAGTTCTTC	CASSLFGGAPGDEQFF
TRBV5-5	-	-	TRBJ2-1	TGTGCCAGCAGCTGGGATTCTTTTGGCAATGAGCAGTTCTTC	CASSWDSFGNEQFF
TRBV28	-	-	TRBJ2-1	TGTGCCAGCAGTTCGGGGGTCCATGAGCAGTTCTTC	CASSSGVHEQFF
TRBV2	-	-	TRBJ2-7	TGTGCCAGCAACTCCGGGCCCCCATCGGGCGAGCAGTACTTC	CASNSGPPSGEQYF
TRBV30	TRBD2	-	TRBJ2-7	TGTGCCTGGAGAGCTAGCGGCTCCTACGAGCAGTACTTC	CAWRASGSYEQYF
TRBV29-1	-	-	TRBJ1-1	TGCAGCGTGGGGCGTGAAGAAGCTTTCTTT	CSVGREEAFF
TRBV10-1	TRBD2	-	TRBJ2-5	TGCGCCAGCAGTGACTGTGGACTAGCGGGGGAAGAGACCCAGTACTTC	CASSDCGLAGEETQYF
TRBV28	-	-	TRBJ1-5	TGTGCCAGCAGCCAGGACTCCTTAAGGCCCCAGCATTTT	CASSQDSLRPQHF
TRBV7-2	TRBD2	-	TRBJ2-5	TGTGCCAGCAGCGGAGTAGCGGGGTTAGGGCAAGAGACCCAGTACTTC	CASSGVAGLGQETQYF
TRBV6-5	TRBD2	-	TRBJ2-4	TGTGCCAGCAAGCTGACTAGCGGGAACATTCAGTACTTC	CASKLTSGNIQYF
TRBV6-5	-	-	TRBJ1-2	TGTGCCAGCAGCCGCGGGGGGGGGCCCTACTATGGCTACACCTTC	CASSRGGGPYYGYTF
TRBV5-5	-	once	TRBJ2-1	TGTGCCAGCAGCTCCACCCTCAGCGAGCAGTTCTTC	CASSSTLSEQFF
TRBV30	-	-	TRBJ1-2	TGTGCCTGGAGTACAGGACTGAATAATGGCTACACCTTC	CAWSTGLNNGYTF
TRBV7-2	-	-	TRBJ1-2	TGTGCCAGCAGCTTAGCGGGGGCAGCTTATGGCTACACCTTC	CASSLAGAAYGYTF
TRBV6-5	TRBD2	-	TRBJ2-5	TGTGCCAGCAGTTTGGAGACTAGCGGGAGTGGAGAGACCCAGTACTTC	CASSLETSGSGETQYF
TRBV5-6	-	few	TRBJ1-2	TGTGCCAGCAGAATCCAGGGCTATGGCTACACCTTC	CASRIQGYGYTF
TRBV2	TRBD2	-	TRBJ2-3	TGTGCCAGCAGTGACCAGCGGGGGTTAGGCACAGATACGCAGTATTTT	CASSDQRGLGTDTQYF
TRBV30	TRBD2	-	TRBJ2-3	TGTGCCTGGAGCGGGGGGACTAGCGGTTACACAGATACGCAGTATTTT	CAWSGGTSGYTDTQYF
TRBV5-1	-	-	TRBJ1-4	TGCGCCAGCAGCATTGGACAGTTAGAAAAACTGTTTTTT	CASSIGQLEKLFF
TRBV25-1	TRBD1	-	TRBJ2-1	TGTGCCTCGCCCCGGGACAGACAAAACAATGAGCAGTTCTTC	CASPRDRQNNEQFF
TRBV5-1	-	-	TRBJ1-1	TGCGCCAGCAGCTTTGGGCGGGACACTGAAGCTTTCTTT	CASSFGRDTEAFF
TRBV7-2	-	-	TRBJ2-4	TGTGCCAGCAGCTTAGACAGCGCCGCCAAAAACATTCAGTACTTC	CASSLDSAAKNIQYF
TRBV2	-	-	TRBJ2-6	TGTGCCAGCAGGGGGGGCTTACTTAGCTCTGGGGCCAACGTCCTGACTTTC	CASRGGLLSSGANVLTF
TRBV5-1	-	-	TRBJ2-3	TGCGCCAGCAGCCTAAGACCGACAGGAGATACGCAGTATTTT	CASSLRPTGDTQYF
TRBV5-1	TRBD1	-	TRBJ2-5	TGCGCCAGCGGTCCGGGACAGGGTACCCCGGTGTTGGAGACCCAGTACTTC	CASGPGQGTPVLETQYF
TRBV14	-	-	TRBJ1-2	TGTGCCAGCAGCCGGGGCTTTGAAGGCTACACCTTC	CASSRGFEGYTF
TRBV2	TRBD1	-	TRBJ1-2	TGTGCCAGCAGTTCCGGGACAGCCGGTTATGGCTACACCTTC	CASSSGTAGYGYTF
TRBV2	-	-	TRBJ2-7	TGTGCCAGCAGCAGACAGATTGACCGTCCCTACGAGCAGTACTTC	CASSRQIDRPYEQYF
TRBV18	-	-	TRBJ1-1	TGTGCCAGCTTCATCGGGCCTAACACTGAAGCTTTCTTT	CASFIGPNTEAFF
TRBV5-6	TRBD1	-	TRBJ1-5	TGTGCCAGCAGCGACAAGACAGGGTATCAGCCCCAGCATTTT	CASSDKTGYQPQHF
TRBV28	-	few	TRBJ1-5	TGTGCCAACAGTAGGGGCGATCAGCCCCAGCATTTT	CANSRGDQPQHF